These 18 T cell receptor beta chains share one sample of origin, sequenced in a study of blood T cell repertoires in COVID-19. TCRdb keeps only in-frame clones here, not all; method: immunoSEQ multiplex PCR. The table has about 230,000 clones, about 87% seen once; the top ten hold 2% to 3%. Sequenced: PBMCs or T cells enriched from blood (not recorded which). The receptors derive from a woman between 40 and 50 years old with acute COVID-19.

This clone has only one observation. The chain recombines TRBV7-8 with TRBJ2-7; possible D gene TRBD1, 5 bases. Trimming removed 0 bases at V and 3 bases at J, with 6 bases between. Germline CDR1 SGHVS, CDR2 FQNEAQ. The CDR3 spans 13 residues. DNA for the CDR3: TGTGCCAGCAGCTTAGCGCAGGGCTACGAGCAGTACTTC. Translating it yields CASSLAQGYEQYF.

This chain links TRBV15 with TRBJ2-7, with D tentatively TRBD2 (6 bases). Trimming stripped 4 bases from V and 4 bases from J, with 20 bases between. The CDR3 has 16 amino acids. Germline-derived CDR1 and CDR2 are LNHNV and YYDKDF (reference sequence). The DNA for the CDR3 is TGTGCCACCAGCACCCGAATGGGACTGAAGTTTTACGAGCAGTACGTC. This gives the protein CATSTRMGLKFYEQYV.

This clone appeared once. Other nucleotide sequences in the sample specify the same CDR3. CDR3 region: CASSLGGGYTF. The CDR3 DNA sequence: TGCGCCAGCAGCTTGGGAGGGGGCTACACCTTC. This chain connects TRBV5-1 to TRBJ1-2; D is ambiguous. CDR3 length equals 11 residues. The V end lost 0 bases, the J end lost 8 bases, and 5 bases lay between the germline ends. Per the germline V gene, CDR1 is SGHRS and CDR2 is YFSETQ.

CDR3 residues: CASSILGGDSPLHF. Written as DNA, the CDR3 is TGTGCCAGTAGTATTCTGGGGGGAGATTCACCCCTCCACTTT. The chain has TRBV19 and TRBJ1-6; perhaps TRBD1 as D (5 bases). V shed 3 bases and J shed 8 bases, with 11 bases lying between them. The germline gives CDR1 LNHDA, CDR2 SQIVND (reference sequence). This CDR3 has 14 residues.

The CDR3 sequence: CASSYSGLASDTQYF. Written as DNA, the CDR3 is TGTGCCAGCAGTTACTCGGGACTAGCGTCAGATACGCAGTATTTT. V is TRBV6-5 and J is TRBJ2-3, with 10 bases fitting TRBD2. There are 15 residues in the CDR3. V lost 0 bases, J lost 4 bases, and 1 base stayed unmatched. Germline CDR1 is MNHEY and CDR2 is SVGAGI.

The J gene is TRBJ1-2, the V gene TRBV6-2 or TRBV6-3; 10 nucleotides align to TRBD1. Germline values: CDR1 MNHEY, CDR2 SVGEGT. There are 14 residues in the CDR3. Trimming cost V 4 bases and J 5 bases; bases outside gene matches: 4. The CDR3 sequence: CASSFGTGVYGYTF. The CDR3, as DNA: TGTGCCAGCAGTTTTGGGACAGGGGTTTATGGCTACACCTTC.

The V call is TRBV18, the J call TRBJ2-5; a possible D gene is TRBD2 (5 bases). Germline assignment: CDR1 KGHSH and CDR2 LQKENI. The CDR3 spans 14 residues. V was cut by 6 bases and J by 2 bases, with 13 bases left in between. The DNA of the CDR3 is TGTGCCAGCTCTCCCTCGGGGTTTCAAGAGACCCAGTACTTC. This translates into CASSPSGFQETQYF.

The rearrangement joins TRBV10-2 to TRBJ1-1; D is unclear. Trimming stripped 3 bases from V and 3 bases from J, with 5 bases between. Germline V gene lookup returns CDR1 WSHSY and CDR2 SAAADI. The CDR3 contains 12 residues. The CDR3 coding sequence is TGCGCCAGCAGTGATCAGTACACTGAAGCTTTCTTT. It codes for CASSDQYTEAFF.

V and J are TRBV4-3 and TRBJ1-6; 8 bases match TRBD1. In germline, CDR1 is LGHNA, CDR2 YSLEER. Trimming cost V 0 bases and J 11 bases; bases outside gene matches: 6. The CDR3 covers 15 residues. CDR3 nucleotides: TGCGCCAGCAGCCAAGATAACAGGGGGGTAGCACCCCTCCACTTT. This translates into CASSQDNRGVAPLHF.

The chain has TRBV27 and TRBJ1-3; 7 bases map to TRBD1. The CDR3 extends over 17 amino acids. With V trimmed by 0 bases and J by 0 bases, 5 bases remained unmatched. The V gene's germline CDR1 is MNHEY and CDR2 SMNVEV (reference sequence). The CDR3, as DNA: TGTGCCAGCAGTTTATCCCCGGGACAGAGCTCTGGAAACACCATATATTTT. It yields the protein CASSLSPGQSSGNTIYF.

The V call is TRBV18, the J call TRBJ1-2; no clear D. Germline V gives CDR1 KGHSH, CDR2 LQKENI. The CDR3 sequence is 15 residues long. V lost 4 bases to trimming and J lost 0 bases, with 12 bases between them. The CDR3 loop is CASSRATEANYGYTF. As DNA, the CDR3 is TGTGCCAGCTCACGGGCGACGGAAGCTAACTATGGCTACACCTTC.

This clone was recorded once. The V gene is TRBV30, the J gene TRBJ1-1; no reliable D call. The V gene lost 0 bases and the J gene lost 4 bases, with 12 bases spanning the gap. The length of the CDR3 is 14 residues. Germline values: CDR1 GTSNPN, CDR2 SVGIG (reference sequence). Here the CDR3 reads CAWSVLSGGTEAFF. Written as DNA, the CDR3 is TGTGCCTGGAGTGTACTTTCCGGTGGCACTGAAGCTTTCTTT.

The chain combines TRBV2 with TRBJ2-1; 10 bases match TRBD2. Trimming removed 6 bases from V and 4 bases from J; junction bases left unmatched: 6. CDR1 and CDR2 (germline): SNHLY, FYNNEI. The CDR3 sequence is 15 residues long. As DNA, the CDR3 is TGTGCCAGCAGAGGGGGACTAGCGACGTACAATGAGCAGTTCTTC. This codes for CASRGGLATYNEQFF.

The chain recombines TRBV19 with TRBJ1-4, with TRBD1 matching 7 bases. J gave up 5 bases and V 5 bases, and 14 bases lay outside the gene matches. The length of the CDR3 is 17 residues. Germline V CDR1 and CDR2: LNHDA, SQIVND (reference sequence). CDR3 in amino acids: CASSPVVGGRGNEKLFF. CDR3 DNA sequence: TGTGCCAGTAGTCCAGTGGTAGGGGGCAGGGGGAATGAAAAACTGTTTTTT.

The chain is built from TRBV2 and TRBJ1-6, with a tentative D call TRBD1 (5 bases). Trimming took 4 bases from V and 7 from J, leaving 11 bases between them. The CDR3 contains 14 residues. In germline, CDR1 is SNHLY, CDR2 FYNNEI. For the CDR3, the DNA is TGTGCCAGCAGTGCCCAGGGTGGGAATTCACCCCTCCACTTT. Amino acid sequence: CASSAQGGNSPLHF.

This chain uses TRBV12-5 with TRBJ1-4, with 7 positions matching TRBD1. The CDR3 runs to 15 residues. The germline CDR1 and CDR2 sequences are LGHNT and FRNRAP. After removal of 6 bases from V and 0 bases from J, the junction contained 4 bases not matched to a gene. CDR3 residues: CASGTGQSTNEKLFF. CDR3 DNA: TGTGCTAGTGGCACGGGACAGTCAACTAATGAAAAACTGTTTTTT.

The J gene is TRBJ1-1, the V gene TRBV29-1; D is ambiguous. CDR3 length: 11 amino acids. From germline, CDR1 is SQVTM and CDR2 ANQGSEA. The V gene lost 2 bases and the J gene lost 5 bases, with 6 bases spanning the gap. The CDR3 nucleotides are TGCAGCGTTGAACCGGGAACTGAAGCTTTCTTT. This encodes CSVEPGTEAFF.

The V gene is TRBV7-2, the J gene TRBJ2-1, with a weak D call TRBD2 (5 bases). V was trimmed by 4 bases and J by 6 bases, leaving 22 bases between them. This CDR3 region has 17 residues. Germline lookup yields CDR1 SGHTA and CDR2 FQGNSA. CDR3 sequence: CASSSTLRAGRTNEQFF. The CDR3 DNA sequence: TGTGCCAGCAGCTCAACCCTGAGGGCAGGACGAACCAATGAGCAGTTCTTC.